Below, 20 T cell receptor beta chains from the same sample are listed, as sequenced in a study of T-cell memory formation after mild COVID-19. One entry per CDR3 protein results from TCRdb running MiXCR on the 5' RACE reads. The data contain 500,000 to 650,000 distinct CDR3 sequences, about a fifth of them singletons. The sample was PBMCs or a T cell subset sorted from them (not recorded which). The receptors originated from an adult woman who had mild COVID-19 (a few samples of this study predate the infection). Cell type and time point are not known.

The J gene is TRBJ1-3, the V gene TRBV4-2; D is uncertain. Trimming pared 3 bases from V and 5 bases from J, leaving 8 bases between. There are 13 residues in the CDR3. Germline V gene sequence: CDR1 LGHNA, CDR2 YNFKEQ. In nucleotides, the CDR3 is TGTGCCAGCAGCCACATCGTCAGAAACACCATATATTTT. Protein sequence: CASSHIVRNTIYF.

This clonotype was recorded a few times. The gene calls are TRBV25-1 and TRBJ2-1; 7 nucleotides align to TRBD1. The germline gives CDR1 MGHDK, CDR2 SYGVNS. This CDR3 region has 13 residues. Losses at the gene ends were 6 bases for V and 8 bases for J; bases not matched to a gene: 7. CDR3 protein: CASRGQLLDEQFF. DNA of the CDR3: TGTGCCAGCAGGGGACAGTTGTTGGATGAGCAGTTCTTC.

The rearrangement uses TRBV9 and TRBJ2-1; D not certain. This CDR3 has 13 amino acids. Trimming pared 2 bases from V and 9 bases from J, leaving 12 bases between. CDR1 is SGDLS and CDR2 is YYNGEE in the germline V gene. CDR3 DNA: TGTGCCAGCAGCGTTACCCTAGGGCGTGAGCAGTTCTTC. Protein sequence: CASSVTLGREQFF.

This clonotype was seen only a few times. The rearrangement uses TRBV7-2 and TRBJ1-5; D is uncertain. Trimming shortened V by 1 base and J by 0 bases, and 7 bases separated the two germline ends. This CDR3 is 15 amino acids long. Germline CDR1 reads SGHTA; CDR2 reads FQGNSA. CDR3 protein: CASSLDATSNQPQHF. CDR3 nucleotide sequence: TGTGCCAGCAGCTTAGACGCCACTAGCAATCAGCCCCAGCATTTT. Drawing the rest from reference TRBV7-2 and TRBJ1-5, the complete variable domain is GAGVSQSPSNKVTEKGKDVELRCDPISGHTALYWYRQSLGQGLEFLIYFQGNSAPDKSGLPSDRFSAERTGGSVSTLTIQRTQQEDSAVYLCASSLDATSNQPQHFGDGTRLSIL.

In this sample, this clonotype turned up many times. The V gene is TRBV12-3 or TRBV12-4, the J gene TRBJ2-6; tentative D call: TRBD2 (5 bases). CDR3 length equals 16 residues. Trimming took off 2 bases at V and 2 bases at J, with 10 bases between the two ends. The CDR3: CASSLKAGAGANVLTF. The CDR3, as DNA: TGTGCCAGCAGTTTAAAAGCCGGGGCTGGGGCCAACGTCCTGACTTTC.

V usage is TRBV9 and J usage is TRBJ2-1; D is undetermined. The CDR3 is 15 residues long. Trimming took 0 bases from V and 5 from J, leaving 12 bases between them. Germline V gene lookup returns CDR1 SGDLS and CDR2 YYNGEE. The CDR3 sequence is CASSVDVGRHNEQFF. The CDR3 nucleotides read TGTGCCAGCAGCGTAGATGTAGGAAGGCACAATGAGCAGTTCTTC.

The chain recombines TRBV5-1 with TRBJ1-5; tentative D call: TRBD1 (5 bases). V lost 4 bases and J 5 bases, leaving 10 bases between the germline ends. The CDR3 totals 13 residues. From germline, CDR1 is SGHRS and CDR2 YFSETQ. The CDR3 protein is CASSRGPDQPQHF. Here the CDR3 DNA reads TGCGCCAGCAGCCGGGGACCCGATCAGCCCCAGCATTTT.

The chain is built from TRBV3-1 and TRBJ1-1; no reliable D call. Germline assignment: CDR1 LGHDT and CDR2 YNNKEL (reference sequence). The CDR3 sequence is 14 residues long. V gave up 1 base and J gave up 6 bases, with 12 bases separating them. CDR3 amino acids: CASSQGSMSSEAFF. The CDR3 region has the DNA TGTGCCAGCAGCCAAGGGAGTATGAGTTCTGAAGCTTTCTTT.

This rearrangement joins TRBV3-1 to TRBJ2-7, with 9 bases that match TRBD2. There are 17 residues in the CDR3. J gave up 4 bases and V 0 bases, and 10 bases lay outside the gene matches. Looked up from germline, CDR1 is LGHDT and CDR2 is YNNKEL (reference sequence). The CDR3 DNA reads as TGTGCCAGCAGCCAAGATGGCGGCGGGGGGGCTGTTTACGAGCAGTACTTC. This translates into CASSQDGGGGAVYEQYF.

Only a few counts were recorded for this clonotype. This chain uses TRBV7-2 with TRBJ2-2; TRBD1 matches at 8 bases. The CDR3 is 16 residues long. Germline values: CDR1 SGHTA, CDR2 FQGNSA. V was pared by 6 bases and J by 3 bases, with 9 bases of the junction left unmatched. DNA for the CDR3: TGTGCCAGCAGAACGACGGCGGACAGGGACACCGGGGAGCTGTTTTTT. This translates into CASRTTADRDTGELFF.

The chain recombines TRBV7-9 with TRBJ2-7; a weak D match, TRBD2 (6 bases). The CDR3 is made up of 14 amino acids. Trimming took off 4 bases at V and 2 bases at J, with 12 bases between the two ends. Germline CDR1 SEHNR, CDR2 FQNEAQ (reference sequence). The CDR3 protein is CASSSSGTPYEQYF. The CDR3 region has the DNA TGTGCCAGCAGCTCCTCTGGGACTCCCTACGAGCAGTACTTC.

For the CDR3, the DNA is TGTGCCACCAGCACCTGGACTAGCGGATGGCACAATGAGCAGTTCTTC. As protein: CATSTWTSGWHNEQFF. This sequence joins TRBV15 and TRBJ2-1, with 10 bases fitting TRBD2. The CDR3 extends over 16 amino acids. After removal of 4 bases from V and 5 bases from J, the junction contained 8 bases not matched to a gene. Per the germline V gene, CDR1 is LNHNV and CDR2 is YYDKDF (reference sequence).

V is TRBV27 and J is TRBJ1-2, with 10 nucleotides matching TRBD1. This CDR3 spans 17 amino acids. From germline, CDR1 is MNHEY and CDR2 SMNVEV (reference sequence). V trimming: 5 bases; J trimming: 8 bases; junction bases outside the gene matches: 17. The CDR3 here is CASSNSGQGPHPGGYTF. The CDR3 coding sequence is TGTGCCAGCAGTAATTCGGGACAGGGGCCCCACCCGGGAGGCTACACCTTC.

The chain employs TRBV7-2 and TRBJ2-3, with D possibly being TRBD2 (6 bases). This CDR3 is built from 16 residues. Germline V gene data show CDR1 as SGHTA and CDR2 as FQGNSA. V lost 3 bases to trimming and J lost 0 bases, with 13 bases between them. The CDR3 loop reads CASSFSLAESTDTQYF. As DNA, the CDR3 is TGTGCCAGCAGCTTCTCGTTAGCGGAGAGCACAGATACGCAGTATTTT.

About this clonotype itself: Its ends do not fully match the called genes, so a read error is possible. This chain uses TRBV5-1 with TRBJ2-3, with TRBD2 matching 11 bases. This CDR3 region has 17 residues. In germline, CDR1 is SGHRS, CDR2 YFSETQ. CDR3 sequence: CASSRLGSSGGPDTRYF. The DNA for the CDR3 is TGCGCCAGCAGCCGATTGGGTTCTAGCGGGGGGCCGGATACGCGGTATTTT.

The chain carries TRBV10-3 and TRBJ1-6; possibly TRBD1 for D (6 bases). Germline V gene data show CDR1 as ENHRY and CDR2 as SYGVKD. Deletions cut 0 bases from V and 7 bases from J, with 7 bases between. CDR3 length equals 14 residues. The CDR3 region is CAISESTGNSPLHF. The CDR3 coding sequence is TGTGCCATCAGTGAGTCAACAGGGAATTCACCCCTCCACTTT.

V is TRBV25-1 and J is TRBJ1-5; the D gene is possibly TRBD1 (5 bases). Germline loops: CDR1 MGHDK, CDR2 SYGVNS. The CDR3 has 15 amino acids. Trimming removed 6 bases at V and 3 bases at J, with 15 bases between. CDR3 nucleotide sequence: TGTGCCAGCAGGATAAGGAGAGGGGTCAATCAGCCCCAGCATTTT. Translating it yields CASRIRRGVNQPQHF.

V gene TRBV18 combines with J gene TRBJ2-7, with 10 nucleotides matching TRBD1. This CDR3 is built from 15 residues. J was trimmed by 5 bases and V by 5 bases; bases with no gene match: 9. Looked up from germline, CDR1 is KGHSH and CDR2 is LQKENI. The CDR3, as DNA: TGTGCCAGCTCAAGTCGGACAGGGGGTCCTGACGAGCAGTACTTC. Residues: CASSSRTGGPDEQYF.

This clonotype was counted many times. The junction shows a germline mismatch at one end, possibly a read error. V is TRBV5-1 and J is TRBJ1-2; 8 bases are a match to TRBD1. In germline, CDR1 is SGHRS, CDR2 YFSETQ. The length of the CDR3 is 14 residues. In DNA form, the CDR3 reads TGTGCCAGCTCACTGGGACAGGTATACTATGGCTACACCTTC. Protein product: CASSLGQVYYGYTF.

This clonotype was counted at least ten times. J is TRBJ2-1 and V is TRBV29-1, with TRBD1 matching over 7 bases. The CDR3 extends over 12 amino acids. From germline, CDR1 is SQVTM and CDR2 ANQGSEA. Unmatched junction bases numbered 5, after V lost 5 bases and J lost 7 bases. Written as DNA, the CDR3 is TGCAGCGTTCCGGGACAGATAAATGAGCAGTTCTTC. It yields the protein CSVPGQINEQFF.